This T cell receptor beta chain was identified during a study of T cells after yellow fever vaccination. Study-level points and caveats: Reappearance after the booster was seen for most primary-vaccination clones, at 96% CD4 and less than 90% CD8. Highly abundant clonotypes carried over from the bulk population could end up in FACS-sorted repertoires as contaminants.

Making TCR cDNA involved 5'RACE template switching, which added UMIs and a universal primer site. TCRdb recomputed calls from the 5' RACE reads with MiXCR, one row per CDR3 protein. The sample comprises fewer than 350,000 distinct CDR3 sequences, 3.5% to 5% of which are singletons, and around 19% rests with the top ten. Unmatched junction bases numbered 8, after V lost 3 bases and J lost 2 bases. CDR3 length: 15 residues. Germline-derived CDR1 and CDR2 are DFQATT and SNEGSKA (reference sequence). To note about this clonotype: The antigen is unknown.

The sequencing used PBMCs, collected 15 days after the yellow fever booster vaccination. This TCR derives from a man between 18 and 29 years old who received the YFV17D yellow fever vaccine. The chain recombines TRBV20-1 with TRBJ1-2; 8 bases are shared with TRBD1. The CDR3 loop is CSARQGATTNYGYTF. For the CDR3, the DNA is TGCAGTGCTAGGCAGGGGGCAACTACAAACTATGGCTACACCTTC.